This T cell receptor (beta chain) came from a study of CD8+ T cells in alopecia areata. Turning to the study itself: C3H/HeJ graft donors with spontaneous alopecia, aged about 6-13 months, supplied skin that was transplanted onto female C3H/HeJ mice aged roughly 7-10 weeks.

Study-wide results and limits: Resident alphabeta T cells of normal skin are also sequenced in scalp samples. Normal scalp showed lower clonality than lesional scalp, especially alopecia totalis/universalis. Mice showed TCR sharing more clearly than patients did, possibly owing to HLA.

This clone was seen a few times. The antigen is undetermined. Each gene name is a mouse one. The read is 4 residues too short to cover the CDR3 end, so that end is filled in from the germline J gene. At the DNA level, this CDR3 is encoded by other sequences in the same sample as well. CDR1 is GKSSPN and CDR2 is SITVG in the germline V gene. CDR3 length: 13 amino acids. cDNA reverse transcribed from extracted RNA served as the sequencing template. Only in-frame clones appear in the TCRdb table, and some are missing; sequencing was by immunoSEQ multiplex PCR. The sample contains approximately 300,000 clones, none occurring once; more than 0.95% lies in the top ten. A panel of CD4, CD8alpha, NKG2D, NKG2ACE and other markers served to sort pooled cutaneous lymph node cells.

The sequence was obtained from a C3H/HeJ mouse with alopecia areata. The strain's MHC haplotype is H2-k. Sequenced material: CD4+ T cells sorted from a lymph node. The J gene is TRBJ2-5, the V gene TRBV31; 7 bases line up with TRBD1. Incomplete CDR3 DNA: TGTGCCTGGAGCCCGGGACAGAAAGAC. Encoded protein: CAWSPGQKD. The whole CDR3 region reads CAWSPGQKDTQYF.